The sequence of this T cell receptor beta chain was determined in a study of vaccination and CD4 T cells after COVID-19. Cultured CD4+ T cell DNA underwent sequencing with the Oncomine TCR Beta short-read assay. Genomic DNA from cultured CD4+ T cells was extracted. TCRdb reprocessed the PCR reads with MiXCR, giving one entry per CDR3 protein. The sample consists of 13,000 to 15,000 distinct CDR3 sequences, roughly 22% of them appearing once. The treatment is: roughly 10-day PBMC culture with coronavirus spike peptide pools or control peptides (ViraFEST assay). This clonotype has just a few counts. The antigen is not known. The DNA is omitted, as the CDR3 cannot be located on it reliably, and the CDR3 follows TCRdb's listing. This specimen was CD4+ T cells from blood, cultured in vitro, taken before SARS-CoV-2 vaccination. The origin of this receptor is a human donor who received a COVID-19 vaccine.

CDR3 sequence reads: CISVPEAYRYEQYF. This chain links TRBV7-5 with TRBJ2-7. TRBV7-5 is a pseudogene segment. The CDR3 length equals 14 residues, ends included.